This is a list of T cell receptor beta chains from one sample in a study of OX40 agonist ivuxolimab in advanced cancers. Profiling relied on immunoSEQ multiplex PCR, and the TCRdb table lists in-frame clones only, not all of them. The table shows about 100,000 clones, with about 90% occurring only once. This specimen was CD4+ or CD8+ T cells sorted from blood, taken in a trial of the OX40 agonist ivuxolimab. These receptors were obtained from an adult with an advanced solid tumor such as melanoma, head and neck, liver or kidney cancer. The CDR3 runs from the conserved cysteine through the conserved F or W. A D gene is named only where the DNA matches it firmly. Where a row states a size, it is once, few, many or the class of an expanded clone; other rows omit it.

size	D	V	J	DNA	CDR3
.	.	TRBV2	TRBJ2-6	TGTGCCAGCAGTTTCTCGGGACTGACCTTCTCTGGGGCCAACGTCCTGACTTTC	CASSFSGLTFSGANVLTF
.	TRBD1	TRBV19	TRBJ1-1	TGTGCCAGTAGCTCTGGACAGGACCCAAACACTGAAGCTTTCTTT	CASSSGQDPNTEAFF
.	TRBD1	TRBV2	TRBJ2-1	TGTGCCAGCCTGGGGACAGGGGGTGGGAATGAGCAGTTCTTC	CASLGTGGGNEQFF
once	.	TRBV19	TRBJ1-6	TGTGCCAGTAGGTCCTACGGGGGTTCACCCCTCCACTTT	CASRSYGGSPLHF
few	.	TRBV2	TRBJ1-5	TGTGCCAGCGAGTGGGGGGGCGCGAGGTCTCAGCCCCAGCATTTT	CASEWGGARSQPQHF
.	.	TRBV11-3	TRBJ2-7	TGTGCCAGCAGTCATAGGGGGGAGCAGTACTTC	CASSHRGEQYF
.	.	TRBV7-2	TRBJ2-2	TGTGCCAGCAGCTTAGGGGGCGCGAAAACCGGGGAGCTGTTTTTT	CASSLGGAKTGELFF
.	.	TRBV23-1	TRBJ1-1	TGCGCCAGCAGTCAAGGGATGATGAACACTGAAGCTTTCTTT	CASSQGMMNTEAFF
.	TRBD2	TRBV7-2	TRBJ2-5	TGTGCCAGCAGCCGCCCTAGCGGGGGGTTCGAGACCCAGTACTTC	CASSRPSGGFETQYF
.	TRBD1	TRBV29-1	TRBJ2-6	TGCAGCGTCCGACAGGGGGCGGAAGGGGCCAACGTCCTGACTTTC	CSVRQGAEGANVLTF
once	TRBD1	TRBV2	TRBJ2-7	TGTGCCAGCAGGCCCGGGACAGGGGTCTACGAGCAGTACTTC	CASRPGTGVYEQYF
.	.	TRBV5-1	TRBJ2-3	TGCGCCAGCAGATCCGCTACCACAGATACGCAGTATTTT	CASRSATTDTQYF
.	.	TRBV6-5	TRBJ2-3	TGTGCCAGCAGTTCCACCCGTAATACGCAGTATTTT	CASSSTRNTQYF
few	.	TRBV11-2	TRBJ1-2	TGTGCCAGCAGCTTAGGGCTTCGACGGTCCTCTAACTATGGCTACACCTTC	CASSLGLRRSSNYGYTF
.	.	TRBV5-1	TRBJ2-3	TGCGCCAGCAGCTTCTGGGGGGGCAACACAGATACGCAGTATTTT	CASSFWGGNTDTQYF
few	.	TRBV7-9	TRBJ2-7	TGTGCCAGCGTAGCCCCAGGAAATCAGTACGAGCAGTACTTC	CASVAPGNQYEQYF
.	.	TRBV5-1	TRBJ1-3	TGCGCCAGCAGGGACTCTGGAAACACCATATATTTT	CASRDSGNTIYF
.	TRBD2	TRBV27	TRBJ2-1	TGTGCCAGCACCCTACCTAGCGGGGGTTCATCAGGTAATGAGCAGTTCTTC	CASTLPSGGSSGNEQFF
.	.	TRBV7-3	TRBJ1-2	TGTGCCAGCAGCTTATTAAGGGCCAGTAAGGTCGGCTACACCTTC	CASSLLRASKVGYTF
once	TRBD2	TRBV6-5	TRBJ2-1	TGTGCCAGCAGCCTGACTAGCAGGGTTGAGCAGTTCTTC	CASSLTSRVEQFF
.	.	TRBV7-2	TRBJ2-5	TGTGCCAGCAGCTTAGCTTCCCAGCGAGAGACCCAGTACTTC	CASSLASQRETQYF